This T cell receptor beta chain was retrieved from a study of PD-1 blockade in classical Hodgkin lymphoma. General study findings and limits: Healthy donors reportedly exceeded newly diagnosed patients in baseline TCR diversity. The baseline diversity of complete responders showed similarity to that of newly diagnosed patients. Any patient who commenced nivolumab under 1 year after ASCT was excluded.

Described time point: cycle 4 day 1 (C4D1), after less than 7 weeks of nivolumab. There was relapse after autologous stem cell transplantation in every patient, and there was variation in brentuximab vedotin exposure. CDR3 size: 15 residues. CDR1 and CDR2 from the germline V gene are SGHVS and FQNEAQ. Unmatched junction bases numbered 6, after V lost 1 base and J lost 7 bases. Data came from immunoSEQ multiplex PCR; TCRdb stores just in-frame clones and leaves some out. The data contain approximately 38,000 clones, 75% to 85% of them singletons. A note on this clone: Its target is unknown.

The clonotype comes from a human donor with classical Hodgkin lymphoma. Sequencing used peripheral blood mononuclear cells (PBMCs), obtained before the fourth cycle of nivolumab. V usage is TRBV7-8 and J usage is TRBJ2-2; 7 bases fit TRBD2. The CDR3 DNA is TGTGCCAGCAGCTTAGTGGCGGGGGACGTCGGGGAGCTGTTTTTT. Translation gives CASSLVAGDVGELFF.